One sample yielded the 18 T cell receptor beta chains listed below, sequenced in a study of control samples from healthy donors and cancer patients. Libraries were prepared by immunoSEQ multiplex PCR; TCRdb keeps only in-frame clonotypes and omits some of them. The sample table sets out about 190,000 clones. Specimen: blood. Receptors were obtained from a woman under 40 in good health.

This chain links TRBV6-6 with TRBJ1-5, with D maybe TRBD1 (5 bases). Germline CDR1 is MNHNY and CDR2 is SVGAGI (reference sequence). With 3 bases removed from V and 4 bases from J, the gap between germline ends came to 10 bases. This CDR3 is 14 amino acids long. This CDR3 reads CASSYQGGNQPQHF. DNA of the CDR3: TGTGCCAGCAGTTATCAGGGAGGTAATCAGCCCCAGCATTTT.

The chain employs TRBV7-2 and TRBJ1-2; D may be TRBD1 (5 bases). Germline V gene sequence: CDR1 SGHTA, CDR2 FQGNSA. The CDR3 is made up of 15 amino acids. V lost 5 bases, J lost 0 bases, and 13 bases lay in between. In DNA form, the CDR3 reads TGTGCCAGCAGCACCAGGGTTCCCACTAACTATGGCTACACCTTC. It yields the protein CASSTRVPTNYGYTF.

The V and J genes are TRBV19 and TRBJ2-7; perhaps TRBD2 as D (5 bases). The CDR3 runs 13 residues. Germline-derived CDR1 and CDR2 are LNHDA and SQIVND (reference sequence). The V gene lost 4 bases and the J gene lost 2 bases, with 9 bases spanning the gap. The DNA of the CDR3 is TGTGCCAGTAGTACGGGGTGGGCCTACGAGCAGTACTTC. Its translation is CASSTGWAYEQYF.

The rearrangement uses TRBV18 and TRBJ1-4; TRBD1 matches 7 bases. Germline CDR1 KGHSH, CDR2 LQKENI. V gave up 2 bases and J gave up 0 bases; unmatched junction bases: 6. This CDR3 has 17 residues. In nucleotides, the CDR3 is TGTGCCAGCTCACCAACGGGACAGCTCGCAACTAATGAAAAACTGTTTTTT. Translated, it gives CASSPTGQLATNEKLFF.

V and J are TRBV4-1 and TRBJ2-3; 8 bases align to TRBD1. J gave up 5 bases and V 2 bases, and 9 bases lay outside the gene matches. This CDR3 has 16 amino acids. Germline assignment: CDR1 MGHRA and CDR2 YSYEKL. CDR3 sequence reads: CASSQPRTGSGDTQYF. Written as DNA, the CDR3 is TGCGCCAGCAGCCAACCTCGGACAGGGAGTGGAGATACGCAGTATTTT.

The chain employs TRBV19 and TRBJ1-6, with a weak D call TRBD1 (5 bases). The ends were cut back, 1 base at V and 8 bases at J, with 15 bases in the middle. There are 16 residues in the CDR3. Germline lookup yields CDR1 LNHDA and CDR2 SQIVND (reference sequence). The CDR3 is CASSIGGTTKYSPLHF. CDR3 DNA: TGTGCCAGTAGTATAGGTGGGACGACGAAGTATTCACCCCTCCACTTT.

The chain joins TRBV5-1 to TRBJ2-2, with D possibly matching TRBD2 (5 bases). The V and J ends lost 4 bases and 3 bases respectively, with 13 bases between them. In germline, CDR1 is SGHRS, CDR2 YFSETQ. The CDR3 runs to 15 residues. CDR3 residues: CASSLPGSDTGELFF. In DNA, the CDR3 is TGCGCCAGCAGCCTGCCGGGATCCGACACCGGGGAGCTGTTTTTT.

The chain is built from TRBV4-2 and TRBJ1-1; no firm D call. Germline CDR1 LGHNA, CDR2 YNFKEQ. V lost 2 bases and J lost 0, with 10 bases in between. The CDR3 is 15 residues long. CDR3 amino acids: CASSQRYGVNTEAFF. DNA of the CDR3: TGTGCCAGCAGCCAAAGGTACGGGGTGAACACTGAAGCTTTCTTT.

The chain links TRBV19 to TRBJ2-4; D is perhaps TRBD1 (5 bases). Looked up from germline, CDR1 is LNHDA and CDR2 is SQIVND (reference sequence). V was cut by 3 bases and J by 2 bases, with 14 bases left in between. This CDR3 comprises 16 residues. As DNA, the CDR3 is TGTGCCAGTAGTATGTCAGGGTGGGGAACCAAAAACATTCAGTACTTC. Protein product: CASSMSGWGTKNIQYF.

CDR3 coding DNA: TGCGCCAGCAGTGACTGGCGGGGGGGCCACAATGAGCAGTTCTTC. Translated: CASSDWRGGHNEQFF. This sequence joins TRBV10-2 and TRBJ2-1; TRBD2 agrees at 9 bases. There are 15 residues in the CDR3. Per the germline V gene, CDR1 is WSHSY and CDR2 is SAAADI. The ends lost 3 bases at V and 5 bases at J; junction bases unmatched: 5.

The chain recombines TRBV7-9 with TRBJ2-1, with TRBD2 as a possible D gene (6 bases). Trimming removed 3 bases from V and 4 bases from J, with 25 bases in between. CDR1 is SEHNR and CDR2 is FQNEAQ in the germline V gene (reference sequence). This CDR3 contains 19 residues. The CDR3 coding sequence is TGTGCCAGCAGCTTCGTTCGGATTTTCGGGAGCAACTTTTACAATGAGCAGTTCTTC. Its translation is CASSFVRIFGSNFYNEQFF. Full variable domain (rest looked up from reference TRBV7-9 and TRBJ2-1): DTGVSQNPRHKITKRGQNVTFRCDPISEHNRLYWYRQTLGQGPEFLTYFQNEAQLEKSRLLSDRFSAERPKGSFSTLEIQRTEQGDSAMYLCASSFVRIFGSNFYNEQFFGPGTRLTVL.

The chain employs TRBV11-2 and TRBJ2-5; TRBD2 is a possible D gene (6 bases). Germline-derived CDR1 and CDR2 are SGHAT and FQNNGV. The CDR3 has 14 residues. Trimming left V 5 bases short and J 5 bases short, with 15 bases between. The CDR3 protein is CASSPVEGMETQYF. The CDR3, as DNA: TGTGCCAGCAGCCCGGTGGAGGGCATGGAGACCCAGTACTTC.

This chain links TRBV28 with TRBJ1-2, with D unresolved. Germline CDR1 and CDR2: MDHEN and SYDVKM. The CDR3 contains 12 residues. The V end lost 3 bases, the J end lost 8 bases, and 10 bases lay between the germline ends. Written as DNA, the CDR3 is TGTGCCAGCAGTTTCTCCTTCACGGGCTACACCTTC. This gives the protein CASSFSFTGYTF.

The chain combines TRBV6-6 with TRBJ1-1, with D possibly matching TRBD1 (5 bases). Germline CDR1 MNHNY, CDR2 SVGAGI (reference sequence). Trimming removed 0 bases at V and 0 bases at J, with 5 bases between. The CDR3 runs 14 residues. CDR3 loop: CASSYSGVNTEAFF. CDR3 in DNA: TGTGCCAGCAGTTACTCAGGGGTGAACACTGAAGCTTTCTTT.

The chain is built from TRBV7-2 and TRBJ2-5; D perhaps matches TRBD1 (6 bases). From germline, CDR1 is SGHTA and CDR2 FQGNSA. This CDR3 has 16 residues. The V and J ends lost 4 bases and 5 bases respectively, with 20 bases between them. CDR3 sequence (DNA): TGTGCCAGCAGCTCACCATTGAACAGGGACGGGGAGACCCAGTACTTC. Its protein product is CASSSPLNRDGETQYF.

The V call is TRBV6-2 or TRBV6-3, the J call TRBJ1-6; D unresolved. This CDR3 is built from 15 residues. Trimming left V 6 bases short and J 3 bases short, with 12 bases between. Germline CDR1 and CDR2: MNHEY and SVGEGT. The CDR3: CASSRSSDYNSPLHF. CDR3 bases: TGTGCCAGCAGCCGGTCCAGTGACTATAATTCACCCCTCCACTTT.

V gene TRBV12-3 or TRBV12-4 combines with J gene TRBJ1-2; D gene uncertain. V lost 6 bases, J lost 3 bases, and 8 bases lay in between. The CDR3 contains 12 residues. The CDR3 bases are TGTGCCAGCAGCCAGTCGGACTATGGCTACACCTTC. As protein: CASSQSDYGYTF.

The V call is TRBV19, the J call TRBJ1-1, with 8 positions matching TRBD1. The CDR3 has 13 residues. CDR1 is LNHDA, CDR2 SQIVND, per germline (reference sequence). J gave up 5 bases and V 10 bases, and 9 bases lay outside the gene matches. The CDR3 sequence is CATRTGYNTEAFF. The CDR3 region has the DNA TGTGCCACAAGGACAGGGTATAATACTGAAGCTTTCTTT.